A selection of T cell receptor beta chains follows, all from one sample in a study of T cell responses to AZD1222 COVID-19 vaccine. Profiling relied on immunoSEQ multiplex PCR, and the TCRdb table lists in-frame clones only, not all of them. The sample shows under 150,000 clones, roughly 90% of them seen only once. Specimen: peripheral blood, collected 28 days after the second AZD1222 dose. These receptors came from an adult who received the AZD1222 COVID-19 vaccine. The CDR3 runs from the conserved cysteine through the conserved F or W. D genes are given only for firm matches. A clone size is listed for some rows: how often the clone was seen (once, few, many), or a class if it is expanded.

NA TRBJ1-1 TRBD1 15 TRBV27 TGTGCCAGCAGTTTATCGGGGGGACAGTTCACTGAAGCTTTCTTT CASSLSGGQFTEAFF
NA TRBJ2-5 NA 14 TRBV5-6 TGTGCCAGCAGCTTGAACGGGGCCGGAGAGACCCAGTACTTC CASSLNGAGETQYF
NA TRBJ1-3 NA 17 TRBV4-2 TGTGCCAGCAGCCAAGATGAGCGCGGACAGTCTGGAAACACCATATATTTT CASSQDERGQSGNTIYF
NA TRBJ1-3 NA 16 TRBV5-1 TGCGCCAGCAGCTTGGGAGCGGACGGCTCTGGAAACACCATATATTTT CASSLGADGSGNTIYF
NA TRBJ1-6 TRBD1 15 TRBV6-4 TGTGCCAGCAGTCCCACTCGGACAGGCAATTCACCCCTCCACTTT CASSPTRTGNSPLHF
NA TRBJ1-4 NA 14 TRBV7-9 TGTGCCAGCAGCCCTCTGACTGGAGGTGAAAAACTGTTTTTT CASSPLTGGEKLFF
NA TRBJ1-1 NA 11 TRBV20-1 TGCAGTGCTAGGGGTCCCACTGAAGCTTTCTTT CSARGPTEAFF
once TRBJ2-3 TRBD2 15 TRBV5-6 TGTGCCAGCAGCTTGGGCGGGGGTAGGACAGATACGCAGTATTTT CASSLGGGRTDTQYF
NA TRBJ1-1 TRBD1 14 TRBV5-1 TGCGCCAGCAGTCCCGGACAGGGAGGCACTGAAGCTTTCTTT CASSPGQGGTEAFF
once TRBJ2-7 TRBD1 14 TRBV7-2 TGTGCCAGCAGTTCGGGGACAGGCTCCTACGAGCAGTACTTC CASSSGTGSYEQYF
NA TRBJ2-7 NA 15 TRBV18 TGTGCCAGCTCACCATTGGGGGTCGACTCCTACGAGCAGTACTTC CASSPLGVDSYEQYF
NA TRBJ2-7 NA 12 TRBV30 TGTGCCTGGAGTAGATTGGGTTACGAGCAGTACTTC CAWSRLGYEQYF
NA TRBJ2-7 NA 14 TRBV28 TGTGCCAGCAGTTTCGGGCAGGCTTCCTACGAGCAGTACTTC CASSFGQASYEQYF
NA TRBJ1-6 NA 15 TRBV30 TGTGCCTGGAGTGGACGAACTCAGGGCCATTCACCCCTCCACTTT CAWSGRTQGHSPLHF
NA TRBJ1-6 NA 14 TRBV11-3 TGTGCCAGCAGCTTAGAGGGGGCTGGATCACCCCTCCACTTT CASSLEGAGSPLHF
NA TRBJ1-1 NA 15 TRBV15 TGTGCCACCAGCAGAGGGGCGGGGAGCAACACTGAAGCTTTCTTT CATSRGAGSNTEAFF
NA TRBJ2-1 NA 12 TRBV11-2 TGTGCCAGCCTTCGAGGGGGTGGGGAGCAGTTCTTC CASLRGGGEQFF
NA TRBJ2-7 NA 16 TRBV7-2 TGTGCCAGCAGCTTAGAGGGAGGCGGGACTTCCTCCGAGCAGTACTTC CASSLEGGGTSSEQYF
NA TRBJ1-1 NA 15 TRBV5-4 TGTGCCAGCAGCTTGCCAGCTACCGCGGGGACTGAAGCTTTCTTT CASSLPATAGTEAFF
NA TRBJ2-5 NA 15 TRBV5-1 TGCGCCAGCAGCATTATACGGTCGCGGGAAGAGACCCAGTACTTC CASSIIRSREETQYF
NA TRBJ2-2 NA 14 TRBV27 TGTGCCAGCAGTGGGAAGGCAGTCGCCGGGGAGCTGTTTTTT CASSGKAVAGELFF
NA TRBJ1-4 TRBD1 14 TRBV27 TGTGCCAGCAGTCCGACAGGGCGACGAGAAAAACTGTTTTTT CASSPTGRREKLFF
NA TRBJ2-5 TRBD2 18 TRBV24-1 TGTGCCACCAGTGACCCCGGGACTAGCGGGAGGGCCGTGGAGACCCAGTACTTC CATSDPGTSGRAVETQYF
NA TRBJ2-5 NA 14 TRBV4-2 TGTGCCAGCAGCCCACGGGGAGGCGCGGAGACCCAGTACTTC CASSPRGGAETQYF
NA TRBJ2-1 TRBD2 17 TRBV30 TGTGCCTGGATCATCCTGCATTTTGGGGGAGGGCCGTATGAGCAGTTCTTC CAWIILHFGGGPYEQFF
NA TRBJ2-1 NA 14 TRBV2 TGTGCCAGCAGCCCCTGGCGAGCCAACAATGAGCAGTTCTTC CASSPWRANNEQFF
NA TRBJ2-2 NA 15 TRBV23-1 TGCGCCAGCAGTCAATCGCAGGGGCTAACCGGGGAGCTGTTTTTT CASSQSQGLTGELFF
NA TRBJ1-5 NA 13 TRBV7-2 TGTGCCAGCAGTACGGGGTTAGCTCAGCCCCAGCATTTT CASSTGLAQPQHF
NA TRBJ2-7 TRBD2 17 TRBV7-9 TGTGCCAGCAGCCCGACTAGCGGGAGAGCAGAATCCTACGAGCAGTACTTC CASSPTSGRAESYEQYF
once TRBJ1-5 TRBD1 14 TRBV6-2/TRBV6-3 TGTGCCAGCAGCCCCACAGGGGAAGATCAGCCCCAGCATTTT CASSPTGEDQPQHF
NA TRBJ1-1 TRBD1 15 TRBV11-3 TGTGCCAGCAGCACAAGACAGGGTGGGAACACTGAAGCTTTCTTT CASSTRQGGNTEAFF
few TRBJ1-2 NA 14 TRBV4-2 TGTGCCAGCAGCCCCCGGGGGTGGGGCGATGGCTACACCTTC CASSPRGWGDGYTF
NA TRBJ2-2 TRBD1 15 TRBV19 TGTGCCAGTAGTTCTACAGGGGGTGTCACCGGGGAGCTGTTTTTT CASSSTGGVTGELFF
once TRBJ2-7 NA 12 TRBV6-1 TGTGCCAGCAGTGATCATAAGGGGGAGCAGTACTTC CASSDHKGEQYF
once TRBJ2-1 NA 12 TRBV28 TGTGCCAGCAGTTTAGGATACAATGAGCAGTTCTTC CASSLGYNEQFF
NA TRBJ2-5 NA 13 TRBV14 TGTGCCAGCAGCTCGTCGTTAATGGAGACCCAGTACTTC CASSSSLMETQYF
NA TRBJ2-1 NA 15 TRBV7-2 TGTGCCAGCAGCGGGACACAAAACTCCTACAATGAGCAGTTCTTC CASSGTQNSYNEQFF
NA TRBJ2-6 NA 15 TRBV18 TGTGCCAGCTCACCGATAGGGGCTGGGGCCAACGTCCTGACTTTC CASSPIGAGANVLTF
once TRBJ1-1 NA 14 TRBV19 TGTGCCAGTAGAACCGGGACTCAGAACACTGAAGCTTTCTTT CASRTGTQNTEAFF
NA TRBJ2-1 NA 12 TRBV24-1 TGTGCCACCAGTGATTCACTGTATGAGCAGTTCTTC CATSDSLYEQFF